This T cell receptor beta chain was captured by sequencing in a study of T-cell memory formation after mild COVID-19. Study results and limitations: Memory cells collected pre-infection included some clones that later responded, suggesting cross-reactive memory joined.

Notes on this clonotype: Its antigen remains unidentified.

MiXCR was run by TCRdb on the 5' RACE reads, yielding one entry per CDR3 protein. Found here are 100,000 to 150,000 distinct CDR3 sequences, less than 6.5% of them singletons; the top ten hold approximately 2.3%. Trimming took 9 bases from V and 5 from J, leaving 14 bases between them. The CDR3 totals 12 residues. The receptor was derived from an adult woman who had mild COVID-19 (a few samples of this study predate the infection). Cell type and time point are not known. The sequencing sample was made of PBMCs or a T cell subset sorted from them (not recorded which). The chain combines TRBV23-1 with TRBJ2-7; the D gene is possibly TRBD1 (5 bases). TRBV23-1 is flagged as an ORF with uncertain function. The CDR3 region is CARGCGADEQYF. CDR3 DNA sequence: TGCGCCAGAGGTTGTGGGGCGGACGAGCAGTACTTC.